The T cell receptor beta chain described here comes from a study of blood T cell repertoires in COVID-19. Study-level information: Sites across the United States, Italy and Spain contributed samples from acute and convalescent COVID-19. In each case, the material was cDNA or gDNA derived from T cells, B-cell-depleted T cells, or PBMCs.

Methods used by the authors: Amplifying reference gene primers gave estimates of nucleated cell counts. The table came from immunoSEQ multiplex PCR; TCRdb's copy has only in-frame clones and leaves some out. The V and J calls and the clone size are those of that table, but D and trimming were determined from the DNA. The table has around 200,000 clones, over 80% seen once. Germline CDR1 is SGHTS and CDR2 is YDEGEE. V lost 4 bases and J 0 bases, leaving 8 bases between the germline ends. The CDR3 spans 14 residues. The rearrangement joins TRBV5-8 to TRBJ2-1, with a possible D match to TRBD2 (5 bases). The sequencing input was peripheral blood. This sequence was found in a human donor in a cohort sampled during active COVID-19. The CDR3 loop reads CASSARGSYNEQFF. DNA for the CDR3: TGTGCCAGCAGCGCCCGGGGCTCCTACAATGAGCAGTTCTTC.